This is a list of T cell receptor beta chains from one sample in a study of PD-1 blockade in classical Hodgkin lymphoma. Sequenced by immunoSEQ multiplex PCR; TCRdb stores in-frame clones only, minus some. The sample contains some 34,000 clones, about 72% of which appear only once. The sequenced sample was peripheral blood mononuclear cells (PBMCs), obtained before the fourth cycle of nivolumab. The receptors originated from a human donor with classical Hodgkin lymphoma. The CDR3 runs from the conserved cysteine through the conserved F or W. A D gene is named only where the DNA matches it firmly. Some rows mark clone size as missing; the rest say once, few, many or name a class of expanded clone.

CDR3aa: CASSPGQYNQPQHF
CDR3nt: TGTGCCAGCAGCCCGGGACAGTATAATCAGCCCCAGCATTTT
abundance: NA
d_gene: TRBD1
j_gene: TRBJ1-5
v_gene: TRBV7-6

CDR3aa: CASSPWTDNTEAFF
CDR3nt: TGTGCCAGCAGCCCTTGGACGGATAACACTGAAGCTTTCTTT
abundance: few
d_gene: NA
j_gene: TRBJ1-1
v_gene: TRBV9

CDR3aa: CASSLVPSGRGGKNEQFF
CDR3nt: TGTGCCAGCAGCTTAGTGCCTAGCGGGAGAGGTGGGAAAAATGAGCAGTTCTTC
abundance: NA
d_gene: TRBD2
j_gene: TRBJ2-1
v_gene: TRBV7-2

CDR3aa: CASRNGLTNTGELFF
CDR3nt: TGTGCCAGTAGGAACGGACTAACAAACACCGGGGAGCTGTTTTTT
abundance: NA
d_gene: NA
j_gene: TRBJ2-2
v_gene: TRBV19

CDR3aa: CASSEVTVVGTDTQYF
CDR3nt: TGTGCCAGCAGTGAAGTTACAGTGGTTGGCACAGATACGCAGTATTTT
abundance: NA
d_gene: NA
j_gene: TRBJ2-3
v_gene: TRBV2

CDR3aa: CASGQVSGQYQETQYF
CDR3nt: TGTGCTAGTGGCCAGGTATCGGGACAGTACCAAGAGACCCAGTACTTC
abundance: NA
d_gene: TRBD1
j_gene: TRBJ2-5
v_gene: TRBV12-5

CDR3aa: CASSPGPTYYGYTF
CDR3nt: TGTGCCAGCAGCCCGGGACCGACCTACTATGGCTACACCTTC
abundance: NA
d_gene: NA
j_gene: TRBJ1-2
v_gene: TRBV5-6

CDR3aa: CASSLLAGSAYEQYF
CDR3nt: TGTGCCAGCAGCTTACTAGCGGGGTCCGCCTACGAGCAGTACTTC
abundance: NA
d_gene: TRBD2
j_gene: TRBJ2-7
v_gene: TRBV7-2

CDR3aa: CASSPRHEQYF
CDR3nt: TGTGCCAGCAGCCCCCGCCACGAGCAGTACTTC
abundance: once
d_gene: NA
j_gene: TRBJ2-7
v_gene: TRBV7-8

CDR3aa: CASSYSTASSYEQYF
CDR3nt: TGTGCCAGCAGTTACTCGACGGCTTCCTCCTACGAGCAGTACTTC
abundance: once
d_gene: NA
j_gene: TRBJ2-7
v_gene: TRBV6-6

CDR3aa: CASSLVLRQEPFF
CDR3nt: TGTGCCAGCAGTTTGGTCTTGAGGCAGGAGCCGTTCTTC
abundance: NA
d_gene: NA
j_gene: TRBJ2-1
v_gene: TRBV27

CDR3aa: CASSLEGQRNQPQHF
CDR3nt: TGTGCCAGCAGCTTAGAAGGACAGCGCAATCAGCCCCAGCATTTT
abundance: NA
d_gene: NA
j_gene: TRBJ1-5
v_gene: TRBV7-2

CDR3aa: CASSPDRGRGTQYF
CDR3nt: TGTGCCAGCTCACCAGACAGGGGGCGAGGTACGCAGTATTTT
abundance: NA
d_gene: TRBD1
j_gene: TRBJ2-3
v_gene: TRBV18

CDR3aa: CASSQGQLNYGYTF
CDR3nt: TGTGCCAGCAGTCAGGGACAGTTAAACTATGGCTACACCTTC
abundance: NA
d_gene: TRBD1
j_gene: TRBJ1-2
v_gene: TRBV6-5

CDR3aa: CASSDRDVFYGYTF
CDR3nt: TGTGCCAGCAGCGACCGGGACGTCTTTTATGGCTACACCTTC
abundance: NA
d_gene: NA
j_gene: TRBJ1-2
v_gene: TRBV9

CDR3aa: CASSRGFSNTEAFF
CDR3nt: TGTGCCAGTAGCAGGGGGTTCTCGAACACTGAAGCTTTCTTT
abundance: NA
d_gene: TRBD1
j_gene: TRBJ1-1
v_gene: TRBV19

CDR3aa: CATSRDSNTGTAANEQFF
CDR3nt: TGTGCCACCAGCAGAGATTCGAACACCGGGACAGCAGCAAATGAGCAGTTCTTC
abundance: NA
d_gene: TRBD1
j_gene: TRBJ2-1
v_gene: TRBV15

CDR3aa: CATSEGGPNYGYTF
CDR3nt: TGTGCCACCAGCGAGGGGGGACCTAACTATGGCTACACCTTC
abundance: NA
d_gene: NA
j_gene: TRBJ1-2
v_gene: TRBV15

CDR3aa: CASSLNLNTQYF
CDR3nt: TGTGCCAGCAGCTTAAACCTTAATACGCAGTATTTT
abundance: NA
d_gene: NA
j_gene: TRBJ2-3
v_gene: TRBV7-2

CDR3aa: CASRQGAGEQFF
CDR3nt: TGTGCCAGCAGACAGGGGGCAGGGGAGCAGTTCTTC
abundance: NA
d_gene: TRBD1
j_gene: TRBJ2-1
v_gene: TRBV6-5

CDR3aa: CASTRESGELFF
CDR3nt: TGTGCCAGCACTCGGGAGTCCGGGGAGCTGTTTTTT
abundance: few
d_gene: NA
j_gene: TRBJ2-2
v_gene: TRBV5-6

CDR3aa: CASRAALAGGEQFF
CDR3nt: TGTGCCAGTAGGGCCGCACTAGCGGGAGGCGAGCAGTTCTTC
abundance: NA
d_gene: TRBD2
j_gene: TRBJ2-1
v_gene: TRBV19

CDR3aa: CATSRDGGRDHSGNTIYF
CDR3nt: TGTGCCACCAGCAGAGATGGCGGCAGGGACCACTCTGGAAACACCATATATTTT
abundance: NA
d_gene: NA
j_gene: TRBJ1-3
v_gene: TRBV15

CDR3aa: CASSQIRRGFNGYTF
CDR3nt: TGTGCCAGCAGTCAAATTCGTAGGGGCTTTAATGGCTACACCTTC
abundance: NA
d_gene: NA
j_gene: TRBJ1-2
v_gene: TRBV6-1

CDR3aa: CASSLGLSNPNNEQFF
CDR3nt: TGCGCCAGCAGCTTGGGACTAAGCAACCCTAACAATGAGCAGTTCTTC
abundance: once
d_gene: NA
j_gene: TRBJ2-1
v_gene: TRBV5-1

CDR3aa: CASSVEAGLEEQYF
CDR3nt: TGTGCCAGCAGCGTAGAGGCTGGCTTGGAGGAGCAGTACTTC
abundance: NA
d_gene: NA
j_gene: TRBJ2-7
v_gene: TRBV9

CDR3aa: CASSAGAYEQYF
CDR3nt: TGTGCCAGCAGTGCGGGAGCCTACGAGCAGTACTTC
abundance: NA
d_gene: NA
j_gene: TRBJ2-7
v_gene: TRBV6-1

CDR3aa: CASSYTNSGGGQPQHF
CDR3nt: TGTGCCAGCAGTTATACAAATTCAGGGGGTGGTCAGCCCCAGCATTTT
abundance: NA
d_gene: TRBD1
j_gene: TRBJ1-5
v_gene: TRBV6-5

CDR3aa: CASSVGGTARYEQYF
CDR3nt: TGTGCCAGCAGCGTTGGGGGGACAGCCCGCTACGAGCAGTACTTC
abundance: few
d_gene: NA
j_gene: TRBJ2-7
v_gene: TRBV5-5

CDR3aa: CASSVEGHREKLFF
CDR3nt: TGTGCCAGCAGCGTAGAAGGGCATCGGGAAAAACTGTTTTTT
abundance: once
d_gene: NA
j_gene: TRBJ1-4
v_gene: TRBV9

CDR3aa: CASSLSGGIGELFF
CDR3nt: TGTGCCAGCTCGCTCAGTGGGGGAATCGGGGAGCTGTTTTTT
abundance: NA
d_gene: NA
j_gene: TRBJ2-2
v_gene: TRBV7-3

CDR3aa: CASSEQARGPNYGYTF
CDR3nt: TGTGCCAGCAGCGAGCAGGCCAGGGGGCCTAACTATGGCTACACCTTC
abundance: once
d_gene: TRBD1
j_gene: TRBJ1-2
v_gene: TRBV9

CDR3aa: CASSFNYPSDEQFF
CDR3nt: TGCGCCAGCAGCTTCAATTACCCGTCGGATGAGCAGTTCTTC
abundance: once
d_gene: NA
j_gene: TRBJ2-1
v_gene: TRBV5-1

CDR3aa: CASSQVGGRSTDTQYF
CDR3nt: TGCGCCAGCAGCCAAGTGGGGGGCCGGAGCACAGATACGCAGTATTTT
abundance: NA
d_gene: NA
j_gene: TRBJ2-3
v_gene: TRBV4-3

CDR3aa: CAWSSRVDYTF
CDR3nt: TGTGCCTGGAGTAGTAGGGTTGACTACACCTTC
abundance: NA
d_gene: NA
j_gene: TRBJ1-2
v_gene: TRBV30

CDR3aa: CASSYYRDRAGELFF
CDR3nt: TGTGCCAGCAGTTACTACAGGGATAGGGCCGGGGAGCTGTTTTTT
abundance: NA
d_gene: NA
j_gene: TRBJ2-2
v_gene: TRBV6-5

CDR3aa: CAIRTGAGSAYEQYF
CDR3nt: TGTGCCATCAGAACCGGAGCGGGGTCGGCGTACGAGCAGTACTTC
abundance: few
d_gene: TRBD2
j_gene: TRBJ2-7
v_gene: TRBV10-3

CDR3aa: CASSYYGQNIGGYTF
CDR3nt: TGTGCCAGCAGTTACTACGGTCAGAATATTGGCGGCTACACCTTC
abundance: NA
d_gene: NA
j_gene: TRBJ1-2
v_gene: TRBV6-6

CDR3aa: CSVDFTNTEAFF
CDR3nt: TGCAGCGTTGACTTCACAAACACTGAAGCTTTCTTT
abundance: NA
d_gene: NA
j_gene: TRBJ1-1
v_gene: TRBV29-1

CDR3aa: CASSPWGGDDAFF
CDR3nt: TGTGCCAGCAGTCCTTGGGGGGGAGATGATGCTTTCTTT
abundance: NA
d_gene: NA
j_gene: TRBJ1-1
v_gene: TRBV6-5

CDR3aa: CASRPGESDEQYF
CDR3nt: TGTGCCAGTAGGCCAGGGGAGTCCGACGAGCAGTACTTC
abundance: NA
d_gene: NA
j_gene: TRBJ2-7
v_gene: TRBV19

CDR3aa: CASRRQGVYTDTQYF
CDR3nt: TGTGCCAGCAGGAGACAGGGGGTCTACACAGATACGCAGTATTTT
abundance: NA
d_gene: TRBD1
j_gene: TRBJ2-3
v_gene: TRBV6-1

CDR3aa: CASKPYDTGTYGYTF
CDR3nt: TGTGCCAGTAAACCCTATGACACAGGGACCTATGGCTACACCTTC
abundance: NA
d_gene: NA
j_gene: TRBJ1-2
v_gene: TRBV7-3

CDR3aa: CASSLGLNSGNTIYF
CDR3nt: TGTGCCAGCAGTTTAGGACTGAACTCTGGAAACACCATATATTTT
abundance: few
d_gene: NA
j_gene: TRBJ1-3
v_gene: TRBV28

CDR3aa: CASSLFSGRSGELFF
CDR3nt: TGTGCCAGCAGCTTATTTAGCGGGAGGTCCGGGGAGCTGTTTTTT
abundance: NA
d_gene: TRBD2
j_gene: TRBJ2-2
v_gene: TRBV7-3

CDR3aa: CASSLTDYEQYF
CDR3nt: TGTGCCAGCAGCCTAACAGACTACGAGCAGTACTTC
abundance: once
d_gene: NA
j_gene: TRBJ2-7
v_gene: TRBV7-9

CDR3aa: CASSLARGAETQYF
CDR3nt: TGTGCCAGCAGCTTAGCGAGGGGGGCAGAGACCCAGTACTTC
abundance: NA
d_gene: NA
j_gene: TRBJ2-5
v_gene: TRBV7-9

CDR3aa: CASSSQGGVEAFF
CDR3nt: TGTGCCAGCAGCTCCCAGGGGGGAGTTGAAGCTTTCTTT
abundance: NA
d_gene: TRBD1
j_gene: TRBJ1-1
v_gene: TRBV7-3

CDR3aa: CASSFDLGRAFF
CDR3nt: TGTGCCAGCAGCTTCGATTTGGGGCGGGCTTTCTTT
abundance: few
d_gene: NA
j_gene: TRBJ1-1
v_gene: TRBV7-9